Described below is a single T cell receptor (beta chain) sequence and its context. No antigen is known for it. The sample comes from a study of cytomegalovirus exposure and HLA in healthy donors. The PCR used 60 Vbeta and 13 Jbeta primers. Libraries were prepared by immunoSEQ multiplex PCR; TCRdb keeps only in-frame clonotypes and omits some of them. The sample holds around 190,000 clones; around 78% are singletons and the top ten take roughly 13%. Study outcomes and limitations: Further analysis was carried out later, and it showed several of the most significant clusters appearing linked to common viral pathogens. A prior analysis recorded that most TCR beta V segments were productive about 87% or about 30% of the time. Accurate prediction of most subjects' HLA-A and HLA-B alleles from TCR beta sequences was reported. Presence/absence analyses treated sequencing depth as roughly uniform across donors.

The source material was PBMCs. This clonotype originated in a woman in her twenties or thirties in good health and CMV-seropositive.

CDR3 loop: CASSLPGGDNQPQHF. CDR3 in DNA: TGTGCCAGCAGTTTACCGGGGGGCGATAATCAGCCCCAGCATTTT. The chain uses TRBV28 and TRBJ1-5, with D tentatively TRBD1 (6 bases). V was clipped by 2 bases and J by 4 bases, with 12 bases between them. Germline V gene data show CDR1 as MDHEN and CDR2 as SYDVKM. The CDR3 sequence is 15 residues long.